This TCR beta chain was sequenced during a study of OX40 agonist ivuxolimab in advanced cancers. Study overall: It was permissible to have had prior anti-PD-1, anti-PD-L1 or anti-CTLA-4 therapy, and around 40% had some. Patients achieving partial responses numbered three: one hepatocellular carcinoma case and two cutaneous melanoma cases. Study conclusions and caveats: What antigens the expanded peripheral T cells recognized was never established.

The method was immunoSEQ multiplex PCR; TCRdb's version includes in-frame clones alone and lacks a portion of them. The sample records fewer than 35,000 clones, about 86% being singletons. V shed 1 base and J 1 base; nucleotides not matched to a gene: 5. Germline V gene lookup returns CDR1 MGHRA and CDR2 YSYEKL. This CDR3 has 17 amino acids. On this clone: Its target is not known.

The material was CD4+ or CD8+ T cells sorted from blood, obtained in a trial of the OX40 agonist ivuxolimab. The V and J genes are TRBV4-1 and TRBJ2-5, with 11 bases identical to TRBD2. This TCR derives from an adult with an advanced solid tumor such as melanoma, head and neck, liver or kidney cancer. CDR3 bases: TGCGCCAGCAGCCAAGTATTAGCGGGAGGGCCCCAAGAGACCCAGTACTTC. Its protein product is CASSQVLAGGPQETQYF.